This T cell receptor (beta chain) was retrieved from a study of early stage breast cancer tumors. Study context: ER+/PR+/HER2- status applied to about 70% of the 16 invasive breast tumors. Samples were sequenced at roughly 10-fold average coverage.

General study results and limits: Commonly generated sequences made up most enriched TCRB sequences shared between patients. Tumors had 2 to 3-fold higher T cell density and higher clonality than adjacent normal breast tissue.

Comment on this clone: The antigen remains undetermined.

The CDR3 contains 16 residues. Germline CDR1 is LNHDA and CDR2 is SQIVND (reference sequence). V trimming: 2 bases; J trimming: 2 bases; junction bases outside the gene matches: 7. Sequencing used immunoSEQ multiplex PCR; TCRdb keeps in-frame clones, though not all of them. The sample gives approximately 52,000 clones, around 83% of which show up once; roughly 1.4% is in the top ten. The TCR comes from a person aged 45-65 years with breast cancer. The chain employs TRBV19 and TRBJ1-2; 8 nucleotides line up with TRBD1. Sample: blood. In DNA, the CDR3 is TGTGCCAGTAGTATATGGACAGGGAAGGGGAACTATGGCTACACCTTC. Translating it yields CASSIWTGKGNYGYTF.